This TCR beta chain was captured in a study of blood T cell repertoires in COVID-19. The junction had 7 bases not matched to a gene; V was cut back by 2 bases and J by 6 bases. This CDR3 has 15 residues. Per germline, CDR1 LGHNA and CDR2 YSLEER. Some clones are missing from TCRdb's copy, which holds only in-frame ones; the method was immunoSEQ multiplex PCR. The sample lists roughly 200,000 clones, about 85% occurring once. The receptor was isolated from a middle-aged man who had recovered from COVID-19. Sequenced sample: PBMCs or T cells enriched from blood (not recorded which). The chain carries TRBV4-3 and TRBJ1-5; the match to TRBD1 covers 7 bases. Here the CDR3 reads CASSQYTGVGQPQHF. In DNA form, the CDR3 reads TGCGCCAGCAGCCAATATACAGGGGTTGGTCAGCCCCAGCATTTT.